This T cell receptor beta chain was identified during a study of beta chain features in type 1 diabetes. Worth noting for this clone: Its antigen is still unknown.

Study conclusions and caveats: More deletions and fewer insertions at VDJ junctions were found in patients with type 1 diabetes.

Germline V gene lookup returns CDR1 SGDLS and CDR2 YYNGEE. With 0 bases clipped from V and 3 bases from J, the junction kept 4 bases outside the gene matches. The CDR3 length is 16 residues. The isolated RNA, all of it, was reverse transcribed, so expressed TCRB transcripts were what got sequenced. Data came from immunoSEQ multiplex PCR; TCRdb stores just in-frame clones and leaves some out. The sample lists about 470,000 clones, roughly 31% occurring once. CD45RO/CCR7/CD25/CD127/CD95/CD27 separated CD4+ naive, central memory, regulatory and stem cell-like memory cells by sorting. The genes are TRBV9 and TRBJ2-1; 9 nucleotides agree with TRBD2. The clonotype originates from a man aged 18 to 35 in good health. Sequenced material: naive CD4+ T cells from blood. Here the CDR3 DNA reads TGTGCCAGCAGCGTAGCGGGGCGGGAGGGCTACAATGAGCAGTTCTTC. Amino acids: CASSVAGREGYNEQFF.